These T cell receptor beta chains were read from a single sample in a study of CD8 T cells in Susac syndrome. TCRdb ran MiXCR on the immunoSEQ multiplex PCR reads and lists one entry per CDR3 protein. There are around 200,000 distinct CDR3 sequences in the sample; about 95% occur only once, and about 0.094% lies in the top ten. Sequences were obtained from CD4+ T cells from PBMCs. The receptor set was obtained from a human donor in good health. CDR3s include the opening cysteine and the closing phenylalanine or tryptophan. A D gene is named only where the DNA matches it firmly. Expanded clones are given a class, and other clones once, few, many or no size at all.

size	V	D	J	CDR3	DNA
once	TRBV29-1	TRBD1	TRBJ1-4	CSVDGQGYEKLFF	TGCAGCGTTGACGGACAGGGGTATGAAAAACTGTTTTTT
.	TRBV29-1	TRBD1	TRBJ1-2	CSVDGDRDNYGYTF	TGCAGCGTTGATGGGGACAGGGATAACTATGGCTACACCTTC
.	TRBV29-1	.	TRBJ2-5	CSSRGSGGQETQYF	TGCAGTTCTAGGGGCTCCGGAGGGCAAGAGACCCAGTACTTC
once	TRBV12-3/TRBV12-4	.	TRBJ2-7	CASSKGGPREQYF	TGTGCCAGCAGTAAGGGCGGCCCCAGGGAGCAGTACTTC
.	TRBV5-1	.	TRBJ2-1	CASSLAGTPQFF	TGCGCCAGCAGCTTGGCTGGAACTCCGCAGTTCTTC
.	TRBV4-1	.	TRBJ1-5	CASSQDGSQPQHF	TGCGCCAGCAGCCAAGACGGGAGCCAGCCCCAGCATTTT
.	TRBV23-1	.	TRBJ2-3	CASTGPRRITDTQYF	TGCGCCAGTACTGGGCCGCGGAGAATCACAGATACGCAGTATTTT
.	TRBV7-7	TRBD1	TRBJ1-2	CASSPYPGQLYGYTF	TGTGCTAGCAGCCCATACCCGGGACAGCTCTATGGCTACACCTTC
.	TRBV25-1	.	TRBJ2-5	CASSPKYPERETQYF	TGTGCCAGCAGTCCAAAATATCCCGAAAGGGAGACCCAGTACTTC
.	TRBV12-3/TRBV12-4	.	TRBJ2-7	CASTEGAHEQYF	TGTGCCAGCACCGAAGGGGCCCACGAGCAGTACTTC
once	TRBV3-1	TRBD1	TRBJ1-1	CASSHRDRGLTEAFF	TGTGCCAGCAGCCACCGGGACAGGGGACTGACTGAAGCTTTCTTT
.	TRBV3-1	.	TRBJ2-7	CASSLEAKGGPSYEQYF	TGTGCCAGCAGCCTCGAGGCTAAGGGGGGACCATCCTACGAGCAGTACTTC
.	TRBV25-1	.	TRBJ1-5	CASSGAEGGNQPQHF	TGTGCCAGCAGTGGAGCGGAAGGGGGCAATCAGCCCCAGCATTTT
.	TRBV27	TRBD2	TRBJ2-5	CATSAVAGGGTQYF	TGTGCCACCTCGGCCGTAGCGGGAGGCGGGACCCAGTACTTC
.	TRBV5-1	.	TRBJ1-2	CASSPQGVWGYTF	TGCGCCAGCAGCCCTCAGGGAGTTTGGGGCTACACCTTC
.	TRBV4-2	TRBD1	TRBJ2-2	CASSLGQANTGELFF	TGTGCCAGCAGCCTGGGACAGGCGAACACCGGGGAGCTGTTTTTT
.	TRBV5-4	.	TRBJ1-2	CASSWVGDGYTF	TGTGCCAGCAGCTGGGTTGGGGATGGCTACACCTTC
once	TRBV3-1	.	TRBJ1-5	CATRQSGGPQHF	TGTGCCACCCGACAGTCCGGGGGGCCCCAGCATTTT
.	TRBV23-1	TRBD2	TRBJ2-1	CASSPVGREGPNEQFF	TGCGCCAGCAGTCCCGTCGGGCGGGAGGGCCCCAATGAGCAGTTCTTC
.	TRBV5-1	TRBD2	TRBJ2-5	CASRGGAGETQYF	TGCGCCAGCAGGGGAGGGGCCGGAGAGACCCAGTACTTC
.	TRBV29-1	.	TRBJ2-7	CSVEGQNYEQYF	TGCAGCGTTGAGGGACAAAACTACGAGCAGTACTTC
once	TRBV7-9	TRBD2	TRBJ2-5	CASSFSGGSQETQYF	TGTGCCAGCAGCTTTAGCGGGGGGTCACAAGAGACCCAGTACTTC
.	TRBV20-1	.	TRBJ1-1	CSAPRAAF	TGCAGTGCCCCCCGGGCAGCCTTT
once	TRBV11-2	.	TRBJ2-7	CASSLVAAVYEQYF	TGTGCCAGCAGCTTAGTCGCAGCAGTCTACGAGCAGTACTTC
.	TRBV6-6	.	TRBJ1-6	CASSYPGTESSPLHF	TGTGCCAGCAGTTACCCTGGCACAGAGAGTTCACCCCTCCACTTT
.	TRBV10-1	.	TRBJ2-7	CASKPLEGDEQYF	TGCGCCAGCAAACCCCTCGAGGGCGACGAGCAGTACTTC
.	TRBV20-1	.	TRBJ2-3	CSAGGTDTQYF	TGCAGTGCAGGCGGCACAGATACGCAGTATTTT
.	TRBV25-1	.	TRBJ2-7	CASSESGYEQYF	TGTGCCAGCAGTGAATCGGGCTACGAGCAGTACTTC
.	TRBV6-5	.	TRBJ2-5	CASSYGRLQETQYF	TGTGCCAGCAGTTACGGACGACTCCAAGAGACCCAGTACTTC
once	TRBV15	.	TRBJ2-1	CATSRDLRDEQFF	TGTGCCACCAGCAGAGATTTAAGGGATGAGCAGTTCTTC
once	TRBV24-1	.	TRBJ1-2	CATSDSPVDSYGYTF	TGTGCCACCAGTGATTCCCCTGTGGACAGCTATGGCTACACCTTC
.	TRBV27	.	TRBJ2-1	CASSSLGLGDNEQFF	TGTGCCAGCAGTTCTTTGGGACTGGGTGACAATGAGCAGTTCTTC
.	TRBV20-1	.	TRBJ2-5	CSASVSGETQYF	TGCAGTGCTAGTGTATCGGGGGAGACCCAGTACTTC
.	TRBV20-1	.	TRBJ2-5	CSARVGLETQYF	TGCAGTGCTAGAGTGGGGTTAGAGACCCAGTACTTC
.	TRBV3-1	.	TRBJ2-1	CASSQGPPGEQFF	TGTGCCAGCAGCCAGGGACCCCCAGGGGAGCAGTTCTTC
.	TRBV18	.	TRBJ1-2	CASSPTQRAAPNYGYTF	TGTGCCAGCTCCCCCACTCAAAGGGCAGCCCCTAACTATGGCTACACCTTC
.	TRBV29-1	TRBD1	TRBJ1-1	CSSRTGGATEAFF	TGCAGCTCCCGGACAGGGGGCGCGACTGAAGCTTTCTTT
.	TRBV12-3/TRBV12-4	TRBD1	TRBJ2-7	CASTGTGGGKSYEQYF	TGTGCCAGCACCGGGACAGGGGGAGGAAAGAGCTACGAGCAGTACTTC
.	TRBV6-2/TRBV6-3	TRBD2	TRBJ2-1	CASLDGGTYNEQFF	TGTGCCAGCCTCGACGGGGGGACCTACAATGAGCAGTTCTTC
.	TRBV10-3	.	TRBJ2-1	CAISEKSTHNEQFF	TGTGCCATCAGTGAGAAATCGACTCACAATGAGCAGTTCTTC
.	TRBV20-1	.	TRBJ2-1	CSARDPGVDHEQFF	TGCAGTGCTAGAGACCCCGGGGTGGACCATGAGCAGTTCTTC
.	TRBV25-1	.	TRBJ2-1	CASSEGVGQFF	TGTGCCAGCAGTGAAGGGGTGGGGCAGTTCTTC
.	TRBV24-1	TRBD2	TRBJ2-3	CATSDRTSGREPDTQYF	TGTGCCACCAGTGATCGTACTAGCGGGAGGGAACCAGATACGCAGTATTTT
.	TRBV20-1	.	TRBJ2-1	CSASSLAEQFF	TGCAGTGCTAGTTCCCTAGCTGAGCAGTTCTTC
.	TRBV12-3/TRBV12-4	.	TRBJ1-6	CASSPGTSRSPLHF	TGTGCCAGCAGTCCCGGGACCTCTCGCTCACCCCTCCACTTT
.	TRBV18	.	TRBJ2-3	CASSRTTDTQYF	TGTGCCAGCTCACGGACCACAGATACGCAGTATTTT
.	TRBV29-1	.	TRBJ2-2	CSVPKGRRLELFF	TGCAGCGTTCCGAAGGGGCGCCGTCTGGAGCTGTTTTTT
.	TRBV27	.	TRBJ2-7	CASSSTGPYEQYF	TGTGCCAGCAGTTCGACGGGGCCCTACGAGCAGTACTTC
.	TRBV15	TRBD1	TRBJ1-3	CATSRGQGIRSGNTIYF	TGTGCCACCAGCAGAGGACAGGGGATCAGGTCTGGAAACACCATATATTTT
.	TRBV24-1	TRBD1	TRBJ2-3	CATSDAGTGYTDTQYF	TGTGCCACCAGTGACGCCGGGACAGGGTACACAGATACGCAGTATTTT
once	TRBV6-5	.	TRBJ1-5	CASSLGPGMNQPQHF	TGTGCCAGCAGTCTGGGACCGGGGATGAATCAGCCCCAGCATTTT